The clone carrying this T cell receptor (beta chain) was detected once. Its antigen is still unknown. The data belong to a study of cytomegalovirus exposure and HLA in healthy donors. For the study at large: Among around 170 million T cells, an earlier analysis found roughly 120 million unique TCR beta sequences. General study findings and limits: For TCR beta chains, V- and J-gene trimming was later linked to a missense DCLRE1C variant. There were 150 or so TCR beta chains listed as cytomegalovirus-associated.

PCR was performed using 60 Vbeta and 13 Jbeta primers. Clones were read by immunoSEQ multiplex PCR, and TCRdb kept only the in-frame ones, dropping some. The sample carries 100,000 to 150,000 clones, 80% recorded once. CDR1 is SEHNR, CDR2 FQNEAQ, per germline (reference sequence). V trimming: 4 bases; J trimming: 5 bases; junction bases outside the gene matches: 6. The CDR3 has 14 residues. The source is a female donor in good health and CMV-seropositive. Sequences were obtained from PBMCs. The chain has TRBV7-9 and TRBJ2-5; 8 bases match TRBD2. The CDR3 is CASSSGGGVETQYF. CDR3 DNA sequence: TGTGCCAGCAGCTCGGGGGGGGGAGTGGAGACCCAGTACTTC.